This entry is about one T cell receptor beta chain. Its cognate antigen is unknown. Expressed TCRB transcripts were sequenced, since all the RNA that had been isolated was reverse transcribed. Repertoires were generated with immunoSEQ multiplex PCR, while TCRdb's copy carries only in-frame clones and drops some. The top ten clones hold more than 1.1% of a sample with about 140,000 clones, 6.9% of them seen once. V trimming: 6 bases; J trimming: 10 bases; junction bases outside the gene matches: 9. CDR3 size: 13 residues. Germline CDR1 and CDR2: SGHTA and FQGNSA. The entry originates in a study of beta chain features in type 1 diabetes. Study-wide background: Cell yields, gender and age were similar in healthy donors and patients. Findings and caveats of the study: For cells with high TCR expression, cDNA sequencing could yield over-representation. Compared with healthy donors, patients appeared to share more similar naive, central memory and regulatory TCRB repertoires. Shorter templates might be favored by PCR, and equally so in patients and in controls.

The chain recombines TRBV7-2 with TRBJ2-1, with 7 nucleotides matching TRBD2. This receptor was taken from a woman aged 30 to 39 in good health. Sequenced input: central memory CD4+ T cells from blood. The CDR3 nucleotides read TGTGCCAGCAGGCCGGGAGCCGGGAGGGAGCAGTTCTTC. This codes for CASRPGAGREQFF. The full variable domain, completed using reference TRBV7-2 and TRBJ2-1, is GAGVSQSPSNKVTEKGKDVELRCDPISGHTALYWYRQSLGQGLEFLIYFQGNSAPDKSGLPSDRFSAERTGGSVSTLTIQRTQQEDSAVYLCASRPGAGREQFFGPGTRLTVL.